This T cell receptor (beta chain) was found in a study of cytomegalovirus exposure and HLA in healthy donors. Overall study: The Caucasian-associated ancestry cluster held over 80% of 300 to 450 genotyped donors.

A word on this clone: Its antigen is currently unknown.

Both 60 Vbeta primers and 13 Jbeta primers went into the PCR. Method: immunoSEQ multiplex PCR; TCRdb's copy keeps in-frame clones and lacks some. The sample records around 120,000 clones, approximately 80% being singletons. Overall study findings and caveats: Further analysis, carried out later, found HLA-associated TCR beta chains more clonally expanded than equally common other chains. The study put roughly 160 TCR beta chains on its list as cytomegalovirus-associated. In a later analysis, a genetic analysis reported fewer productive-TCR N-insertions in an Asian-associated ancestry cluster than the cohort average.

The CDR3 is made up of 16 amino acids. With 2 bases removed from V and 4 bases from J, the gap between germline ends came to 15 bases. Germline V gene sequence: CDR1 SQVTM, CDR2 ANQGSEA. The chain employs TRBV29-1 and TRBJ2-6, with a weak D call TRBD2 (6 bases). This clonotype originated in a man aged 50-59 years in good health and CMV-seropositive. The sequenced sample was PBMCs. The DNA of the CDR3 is TGCAGCGTTGAAAGGTTGGGGAGGAACGGGGCCAACGTCCTGACTTTC. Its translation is CSVERLGRNGANVLTF.